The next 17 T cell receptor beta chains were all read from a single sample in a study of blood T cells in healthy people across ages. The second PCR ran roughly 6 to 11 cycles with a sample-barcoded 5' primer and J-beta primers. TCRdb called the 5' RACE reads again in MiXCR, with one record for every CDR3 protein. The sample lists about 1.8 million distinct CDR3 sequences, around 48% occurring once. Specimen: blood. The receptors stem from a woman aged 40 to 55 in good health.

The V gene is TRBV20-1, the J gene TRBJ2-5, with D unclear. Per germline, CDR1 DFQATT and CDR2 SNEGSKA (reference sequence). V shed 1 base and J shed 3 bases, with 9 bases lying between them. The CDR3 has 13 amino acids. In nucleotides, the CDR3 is TGCAGTGCTAGAGCATCTGTGAAAGAGACCCAGTACTTC. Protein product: CSARASVKETQYF.

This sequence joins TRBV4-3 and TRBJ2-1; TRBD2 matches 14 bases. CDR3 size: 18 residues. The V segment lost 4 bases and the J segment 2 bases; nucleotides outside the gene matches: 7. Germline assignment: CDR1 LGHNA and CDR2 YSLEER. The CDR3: CASSPRLAGGMTYNEQFF. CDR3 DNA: TGCGCCAGCAGCCCACGACTAGCGGGGGGGATGACCTACAATGAGCAGTTCTTC.

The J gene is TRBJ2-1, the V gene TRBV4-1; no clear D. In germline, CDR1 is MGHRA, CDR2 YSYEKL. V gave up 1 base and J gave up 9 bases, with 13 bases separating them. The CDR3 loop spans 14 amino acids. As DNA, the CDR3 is TGCGCCAGCAGCCAAGGAGGACGCCCGCGTGAGCAGTTCTTC. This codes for CASSQGGRPREQFF.

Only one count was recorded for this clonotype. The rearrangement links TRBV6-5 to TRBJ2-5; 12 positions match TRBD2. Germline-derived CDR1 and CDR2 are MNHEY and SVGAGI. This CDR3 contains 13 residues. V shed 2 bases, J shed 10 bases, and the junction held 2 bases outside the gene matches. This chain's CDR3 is CASSYLAGGGQYF. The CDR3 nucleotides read TGTGCCAGCAGTTACCTAGCGGGGGGGGGCCAGTACTTC.

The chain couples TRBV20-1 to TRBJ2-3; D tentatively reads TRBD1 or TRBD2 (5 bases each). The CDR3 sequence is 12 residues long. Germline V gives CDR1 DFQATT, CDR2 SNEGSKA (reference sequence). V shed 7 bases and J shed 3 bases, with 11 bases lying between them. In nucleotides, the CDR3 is TGCAGTGAGGGGCGCGGGACAGATACGCAGTATTTT. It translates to CSEGRGTDTQYF.

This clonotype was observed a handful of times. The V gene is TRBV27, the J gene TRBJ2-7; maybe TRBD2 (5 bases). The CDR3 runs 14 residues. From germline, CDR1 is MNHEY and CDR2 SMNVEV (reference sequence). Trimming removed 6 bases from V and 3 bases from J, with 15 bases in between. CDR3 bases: TGTGCCAGCAGCCCTCGGGGTACAAGCTACGAGCAGTACTTC. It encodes CASSPRGTSYEQYF.

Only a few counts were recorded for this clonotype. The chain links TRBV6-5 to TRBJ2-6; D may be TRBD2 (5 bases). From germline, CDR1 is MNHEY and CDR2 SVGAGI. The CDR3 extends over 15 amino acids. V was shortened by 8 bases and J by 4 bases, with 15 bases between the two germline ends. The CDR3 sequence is CASRSRGSGANVLTF. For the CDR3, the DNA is TGTGCCAGCCGGTCAAGAGGGTCAGGGGCCAACGTCCTGACTTTC.

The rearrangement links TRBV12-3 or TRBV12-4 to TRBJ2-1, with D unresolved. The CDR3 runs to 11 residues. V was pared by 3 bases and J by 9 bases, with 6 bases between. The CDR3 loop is CASSLDVEQFF. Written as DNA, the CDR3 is TGTGCCAGCAGTTTGGATGTTGAGCAGTTCTTC.

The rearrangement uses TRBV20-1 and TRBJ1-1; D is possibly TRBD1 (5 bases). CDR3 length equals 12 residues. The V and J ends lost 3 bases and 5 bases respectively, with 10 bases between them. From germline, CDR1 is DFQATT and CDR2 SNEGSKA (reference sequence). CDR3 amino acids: CSASARVTEAFF. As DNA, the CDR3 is TGCAGTGCTAGTGCCAGGGTAACTGAAGCTTTCTTT.

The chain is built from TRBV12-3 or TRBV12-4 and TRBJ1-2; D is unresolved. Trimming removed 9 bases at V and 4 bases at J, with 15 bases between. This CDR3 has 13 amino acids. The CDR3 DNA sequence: TGTGCCAGTAAAACCACGGAGTTCTATGGCTACACCTTC. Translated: CASKTTEFYGYTF.

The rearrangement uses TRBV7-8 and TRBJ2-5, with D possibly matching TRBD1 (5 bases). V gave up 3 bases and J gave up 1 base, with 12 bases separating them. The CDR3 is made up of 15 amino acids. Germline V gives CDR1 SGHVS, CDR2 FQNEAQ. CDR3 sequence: CASSFSRVLQETQYF. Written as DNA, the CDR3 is TGTGCCAGCAGCTTTAGCAGGGTCCTCCAAGAGACCCAGTACTTC. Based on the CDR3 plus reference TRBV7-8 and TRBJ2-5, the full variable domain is GAGVSQSPRYKVAKRGQDVALRCDPISGHVSLFWYQQALGQGPEFLTYFQNEAQLDKSGLPSDRFFAERPEGSVSTLKIQRTQQEDSAVYLCASSFSRVLQETQYFGPGTRLLVL.

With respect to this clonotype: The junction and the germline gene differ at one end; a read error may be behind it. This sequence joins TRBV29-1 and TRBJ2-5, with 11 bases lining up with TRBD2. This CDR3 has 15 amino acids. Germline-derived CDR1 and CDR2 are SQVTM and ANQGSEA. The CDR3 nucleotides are TGCAACGTTGCCTGGCTAGCGGGAGGAAAAGAGACCCAGTACTTC. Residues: CNVAWLAGGKETQYF.

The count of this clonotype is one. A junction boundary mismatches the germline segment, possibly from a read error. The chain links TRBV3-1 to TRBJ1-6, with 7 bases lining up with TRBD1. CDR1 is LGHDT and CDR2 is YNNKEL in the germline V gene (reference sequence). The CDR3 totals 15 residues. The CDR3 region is CASSPLTGKASPPHF. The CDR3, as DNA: TGTGCCAGCAGCCCCTTGACAGGGAAGGCTTCACCCCCCCACTTT. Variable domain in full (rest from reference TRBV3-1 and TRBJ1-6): DTAVSQTPKYLVTQMGNDKSIKCEQNLGHDTMYWYKQDSKKFLKIMFSYNNKELIINETVPNRFSPKSPDKAHLNLHINSLELGDSAVYFCASSPLTGKASPPHFGNGTRLTVT.

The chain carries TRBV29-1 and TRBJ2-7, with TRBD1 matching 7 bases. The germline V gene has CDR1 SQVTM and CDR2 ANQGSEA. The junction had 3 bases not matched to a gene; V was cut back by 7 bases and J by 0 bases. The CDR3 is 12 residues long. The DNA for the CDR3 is TGCAGCGGACAGGGCCTCTCCTACGAGCAGTACTTC. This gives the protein CSGQGLSYEQYF.

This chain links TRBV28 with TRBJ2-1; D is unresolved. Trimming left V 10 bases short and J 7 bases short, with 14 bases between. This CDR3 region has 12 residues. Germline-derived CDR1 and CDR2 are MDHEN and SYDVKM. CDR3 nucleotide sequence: TGTGCCATAACCGAAAGACTGAATGAGCAGTTCTTC. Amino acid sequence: CAITERLNEQFF.

The CDR3 reads CSAGFSYEQYF. DNA for the CDR3: TGCAGCGCGGGCTTTTCCTACGAGCAGTACTTC. The chain joins TRBV29-1 to TRBJ2-7; the D is unclear. The CDR3 is made up of 11 amino acids. Germline loops: CDR1 SQVTM, CDR2 ANQGSEA. Trimming cost V 7 bases and J 1 base, with 8 bases left between them.

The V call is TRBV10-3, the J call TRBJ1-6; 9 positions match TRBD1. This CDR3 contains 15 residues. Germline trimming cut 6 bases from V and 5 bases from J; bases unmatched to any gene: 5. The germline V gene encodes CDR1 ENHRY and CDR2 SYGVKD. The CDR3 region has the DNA TGTGCCATCAGGGGGACAGGGATGAATAATTCACCCCTCCACTTT. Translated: CAIRGTGMNNSPLHF.